The clone carrying this TCR beta chain has more than one count but fewer than ten. Its specificity is unknown. The sample belongs to a study of identical twins. Findings and caveats of the study: Insertions were fewer in abundant cord blood beta clonotypes, whereas memory repertoires showed none of this pattern.

V gave up 4 bases and J gave up 0 bases, with 10 bases separating them. The CDR3 has 14 residues. Germline values: CDR1 MNHEY, CDR2 SVGAGI. Every donor was a healthy Caucasian. Through template switching, a universal primer site was introduced, and the cDNA contained unique molecular identifiers. TCRdb passed the 5' RACE reads through MiXCR, listing each CDR3 protein once. The profile shows 200,000 or so distinct CDR3 sequences, about 7.5% of them singletons. The same data also went into a second study, on yellow fever vaccine responses in identical twins. That publication notes: The authors reported partly convergent, partly personalized vaccine responses in identical twins.

Sequenced sample: memory (CD45RO+) T cells sorted from blood. The chain couples TRBV6-5 to TRBJ2-7; D not certain. The sequence derives from a woman aged 18-29 years in good health. The CDR3 sequence: CASSSGLSSYEQYF. For the CDR3, the DNA is TGTGCCAGCAGTTCCGGCTTGAGCTCCTACGAGCAGTACTTC.